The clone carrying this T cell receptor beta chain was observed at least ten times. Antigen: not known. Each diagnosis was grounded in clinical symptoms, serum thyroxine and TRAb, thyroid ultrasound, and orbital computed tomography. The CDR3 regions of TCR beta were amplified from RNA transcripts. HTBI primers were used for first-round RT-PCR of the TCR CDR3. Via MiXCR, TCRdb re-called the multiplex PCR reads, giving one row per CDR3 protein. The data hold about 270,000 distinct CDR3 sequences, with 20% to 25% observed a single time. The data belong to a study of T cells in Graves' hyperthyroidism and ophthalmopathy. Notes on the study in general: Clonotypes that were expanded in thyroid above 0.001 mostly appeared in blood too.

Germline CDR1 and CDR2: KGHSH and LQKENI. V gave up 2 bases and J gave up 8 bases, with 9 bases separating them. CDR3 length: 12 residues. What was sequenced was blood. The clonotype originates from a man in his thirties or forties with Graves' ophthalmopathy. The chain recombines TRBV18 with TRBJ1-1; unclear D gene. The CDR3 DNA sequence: TGTGCCAGCTCACCAAGCCCACTGGAAGCTTTCTTT. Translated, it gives CASSPSPLEAFF.